The 19 T cell receptor beta chains in this list originate from one sample, sequenced in a study of CD8 T cells in Susac syndrome. An input of about 0.5 to 1 ug of RNA was subjected to reverse transcription using random hexamers. TCRdb passed the immunoSEQ multiplex PCR reads through MiXCR, listing each CDR3 protein once. The repertoire includes about 76,000 distinct CDR3 sequences, approximately 95% of them detected once, and 0.45% to 0.55% sits in the top ten. The specimen was CD8+ T cells from PBMCs. The receptors were gathered from a human donor with Susac syndrome.

This clonotype was detected once. This rearrangement joins TRBV27 to TRBJ1-1; TRBD1 agrees at 9 bases. The germline V gene encodes CDR1 MNHEY and CDR2 SMNVEV (reference sequence). This CDR3 is 19 amino acids long. V lost 2 bases to trimming and J lost 3 bases; unmatched junction nucleotides: 16. CDR3 loop: CASSLVGQGGGIRDTEAFF. The CDR3 nucleotides read TGTGCCAGCAGTTTAGTGGGACAGGGCGGGGGCATTAGGGACACTGAAGCTTTCTTT.

V usage is TRBV3-1 and J usage is TRBJ2-7; TRBD2 agrees at 7 bases. Germline assignment: CDR1 LGHDT and CDR2 YNNKEL (reference sequence). V was clipped by 4 bases and J by 5 bases; unmatched bases: 5. The CDR3 length is 13 residues. The CDR3 sequence: CASSPSGTNEQYF. The CDR3 nucleotides read TGTGCCAGCAGCCCAAGCGGGACTAACGAGCAGTACTTC.

In its sample, this clonotype was seen once. This chain connects TRBV3-1 to TRBJ2-3; the D is unclear. The CDR3 sequence is 17 residues long. The germline V gene has CDR1 LGHDT and CDR2 YNNKEL (reference sequence). V was cut by 1 base and J by 4 bases, with 18 bases left in between. The CDR3, as DNA: TGTGCCAGCAGCCAAGGGTTGGGCCTAGGGATAGCAGATACGCAGTATTTT. Translated, it gives CASSQGLGLGIADTQYF.

V and J are TRBV3-1 and TRBJ2-7; TRBD1 agrees at 10 bases. Germline CDR1 LGHDT, CDR2 YNNKEL (reference sequence). Germline trimming cut 4 bases from V and 6 bases from J; bases unmatched to any gene: 6. This CDR3 has 14 amino acids. CDR3 bases: TGTGCCAGCAGCCCCGGGACAGGGGTCGGCGAGCAGTACTTC. This gives the protein CASSPGTGVGEQYF.

This clonotype was seen a single time. The J gene is TRBJ1-2, the V gene TRBV13; the match to TRBD1 covers 7 bases. Germline V gives CDR1 PRHDT, CDR2 FYEKMQ (reference sequence). This CDR3 contains 15 residues. V trimming: 0 bases; J trimming: 4 bases; junction bases outside the gene matches: 5. The DNA of the CDR3 is TGTGCCAGCAGCTTAGGCAGGGGGACGAGCTATGGCTACACCTTC. Residues: CASSLGRGTSYGYTF.

The gene calls are TRBV14 and TRBJ1-1, with D unclear. From germline, CDR1 is SGHDN and CDR2 FVKESK. Between the trimmed V and J ends, which lost 1 base and 0 bases, there was a span of 3 bases. The CDR3 contains 13 residues. The CDR3 nucleotides are TGTGCCAGCAGCCAAGGTATGAACACTGAAGCTTTCTTT. Translation gives CASSQGMNTEAFF.

The chain joins TRBV7-8 to TRBJ1-5; no firm D call. The CDR3 loop spans 13 amino acids. Germline V CDR1 and CDR2: SGHVS, FQNEAQ. V was clipped by 0 bases and J by 7 bases, with 7 bases between them. CDR3: CASSLASVQPQHF. The CDR3, as DNA: TGTGCCAGCAGCTTAGCGTCGGTGCAGCCCCAGCATTTT.

The CDR3 DNA is TGTGCCAGCAGCTGGCAGCCCTTATATCCAGATACGCAGTATTTT. Its protein product is CASSWQPLYPDTQYF. V usage is TRBV7-8 and J usage is TRBJ2-3; D not certain. This CDR3 is built from 15 residues. Germline V lookup: CDR1 SGHVS, CDR2 FQNEAQ. V gave up 4 bases and J gave up 4 bases, with 15 bases separating them.

This rearrangement joins TRBV2 to TRBJ2-1; 11 nucleotides line up with TRBD2. Germline V lookup: CDR1 SNHLY, CDR2 FYNNEI. The CDR3 has 14 amino acids. Germline trimming cut 10 bases from V and 9 bases from J; bases unmatched to any gene: 11. In DNA, the CDR3 is TGTGCCATCTATACTAGCGGGAGCACCAGTGAGCAGTTCTTC. Protein sequence: CAIYTSGSTSEQFF.

V and J are TRBV6-5 and TRBJ2-7; no definite D call. This CDR3 is built from 15 residues. V shed 4 bases and J shed 2 bases, with 15 bases lying between them. The germline V gene has CDR1 MNHEY and CDR2 SVGAGI. The CDR3 here is CASSFIRTPTYEQYF. CDR3 DNA: TGTGCCAGCAGTTTTATTAGGACGCCGACCTACGAGCAGTACTTC.

V and J are TRBV29-1 and TRBJ2-7, with no clear D. From germline, CDR1 is SQVTM and CDR2 ANQGSEA. The CDR3 spans 13 residues. Trimming pared 6 bases from V and 3 bases from J, leaving 15 bases between. The CDR3 region is CSVKRRDFYEQYF. CDR3 sequence (DNA): TGCAGCGTCAAACGTCGAGACTTCTACGAGCAGTACTTC.

This chain uses TRBV11-2 with TRBJ2-3; 10 nucleotides align to TRBD2. Germline CDR1 reads SGHAT; CDR2 reads FQNNGV. The trim removed 0 bases at V and 6 bases at J, leaving 12 bases unmatched. This CDR3 comprises 18 residues. CDR3 in amino acids: CASSLELAGRVAADTQYF. CDR3 sequence (DNA): TGTGCCAGCAGCTTAGAACTAGCGGGAAGGGTGGCGGCGGATACGCAGTATTTT. The full variable domain, in which reference TRBV11-2 and TRBJ2-3 provide the parts outside the CDR3, is EAGVAQSPRYKIIEKRQSVAFWCNPISGHATLYWYQQILGQGPKLLIQFQNNGVVDDSQLPKDRFSAERLKGVDSTLKIQPAKLEDSAVYLCASSLELAGRVAADTQYFGPGTRLTVL.

The rearrangement links TRBV5-6 to TRBJ2-3; 8 nucleotides align to TRBD1. The CDR3 has 15 residues. Germline-derived CDR1 and CDR2 are SGHDT and YYEEEE. Trimming cost V 0 bases and J 6 bases; bases outside gene matches: 6. This CDR3 reads CASSLEGTGLDTQYF. CDR3 sequence (DNA): TGTGCCAGCAGCTTGGAAGGGACAGGCCTCGATACGCAGTATTTT.

The gene calls are TRBV19 and TRBJ1-5; D perhaps matches TRBD1 (6 bases). The V gene lost 4 bases and the J gene lost 3 bases, with 10 bases spanning the gap. The V gene's germline CDR1 is LNHDA and CDR2 SQIVND (reference sequence). The length of the CDR3 is 14 residues. DNA for the CDR3: TGTGCCAGTAGTACAGGACAGATCAATCAGCCCCAGCATTTT. The encoded protein is CASSTGQINQPQHF.

The chain carries TRBV29-1 and TRBJ1-2; 8 bases map to TRBD1. Per germline, CDR1 SQVTM and CDR2 ANQGSEA. The CDR3 has 12 amino acids. J gave up 3 bases and V 6 bases, and 3 bases lay outside the gene matches. The CDR3 nucleotides read TGCAGCGTAGAGACAGGGGACTATGGCTACACCTTC. This codes for CSVETGDYGYTF. The full variable domain, its missing parts supplied by reference TRBV29-1 and TRBJ1-2, is SAVISQKPSRDICQRGTSLTIQCQVDSQVTMMFWYRQQPGQSLTLIATANQGSEATYESGFVIDKFPISRPNLTFSTLTVSNMSPEDSSIYLCSVETGDYGYTFGSGTRLTVV.

This clonotype has only one observation. Here the CDR3 DNA reads TGCGCCAGCAGCCAAGAACCAGGAGGGGCCCAGCATTTT. Protein product: CASSQEPGGAQHF. This chain uses TRBV4-1 with TRBJ1-5; the D gene is possibly TRBD1 (5 bases). The CDR3 has 13 amino acids. Per the germline V gene, CDR1 is MGHRA and CDR2 is YSYEKL. The V gene lost 0 bases and the J gene lost 11 bases, with 11 bases spanning the gap.

The chain is built from TRBV2 and TRBJ1-2, with D perhaps matching TRBD1 (6 bases). Germline assignment: CDR1 SNHLY and CDR2 FYNNEI. The CDR3 runs to 14 residues. V was pared by 8 bases and J by 5 bases, with 18 bases between. The CDR3 sequence: CASPRRGRLYGYTF. The CDR3 DNA reads as TGTGCCAGCCCCCGGCGGGGGCGTCTATATGGCTACACCTTC.

V usage is TRBV6-2 or TRBV6-3 and J usage is TRBJ1-2; D is unclear. The V gene's germline CDR1 is MNHEY and CDR2 SVGEGT. The V and J ends lost 7 bases and 6 bases respectively, with 9 bases between them. This CDR3 spans 11 amino acids. The chain's CDR3 is CASTYGDGYTF. The CDR3 DNA reads TGTGCCAGCACCTACGGGGATGGCTACACCTTC.

The rearrangement uses TRBV3-1 and TRBJ2-3; 9 bases fit TRBD2. The CDR3 is 17 residues long. After removal of 7 bases from V and 2 bases from J, the junction contained 13 bases not matched to a gene. Germline CDR1 reads LGHDT; CDR2 reads YNNKEL (reference sequence). This chain's CDR3 is CASTVRLAGVDTDTQYF. The CDR3 DNA sequence: TGTGCCAGCACCGTCAGATTAGCGGGGGTAGACACAGATACGCAGTATTTT.